These T cell receptor beta chains were read from a single sample in a study of shared clonotypes between healthy human individuals. TCRdb's table, derived via immunoSEQ multiplex PCR, lists solely in-frame clones and lacks some. The sample has nearly 1,000,000 clones; 76% are singletons. The sample consisted of memory CD4+ T cells sorted from blood. These receptors all come from a man aged 18 to 30 in good health. Each CDR3 is given with its conserved first and last residue. The order of the fields is clone size, D gene, V gene, J gene, CDR3 DNA, CDR3 protein. D genes are given only for firm matches. For some rows the clone size is stated as once, few or many, or as a class when expanded; others skip it.

>.|.|TRBV4-3|TRBJ2-3
TGCGCCAGCAGCCAACAAGGGGCGGGTTCCACAGATACGCAGTATTTT
CASSQQGAGSTDTQYF
>once|.|TRBV7-9|TRBJ2-2
TGTGCCAGCAGCTTAGTATTCCAGAACACCGGGGAGCTGTTTTTT
CASSLVFQNTGELFF
>.|.|TRBV2|TRBJ1-2
TGTGCCAGCAGTGTGTCCGGTGGCTACACCTTC
CASSVSGGYTF
>once|.|TRBV27|TRBJ2-4
TGTGCCAGCAGTAGTACTGGGGTAGATGGGAACATTCAGTACTTC
CASSSTGVDGNIQYF
>.|TRBD1|TRBV19|TRBJ2-3
TGTGCCAGTAGTGATACAGGGGCAGATACGCAGTATTTT
CASSDTGADTQYF
>.|TRBD1|TRBV6-1|TRBJ1-5
TGTGCCAGCAGTGCAATAGGACAGGGGATCAATCAGCCCCAGCATTTT
CASSAIGQGINQPQHF
>.|.|TRBV18|TRBJ2-2
TGTGCCAGCTCACCCCGGACAGCGAACACCGGGGAGCTGTTTTTT
CASSPRTANTGELFF
>.|.|TRBV4-3|TRBJ2-3
TGCGCCAGCAGCCAAGAGTCCAGGGCAGATACGCAGTATTTT
CASSQESRADTQYF
>once|TRBD1|TRBV5-1|TRBJ1-1
TGCGCCAGCAGCTTGGCAGGGGGCAACACTGAAGCTTTCTTT
CASSLAGGNTEAFF
>.|TRBD1|TRBV25-1|TRBJ2-7
TGTGCCAGCAGTCTTCTCTCTTTCGAGACAGGGAGATACGAGCAGTACTTC
CASSLLSFETGRYEQYF
>.|.|TRBV28|TRBJ1-2
TGTGCCAGCACCGAAGACGGGCCGAGGTATGGCTACACCTTC
CASTEDGPRYGYTF
>.|.|TRBV7-2|TRBJ2-4
TGTGCCAGCAGCTTAGCCAGTGCTGCCAAAAACATTCAGTACTTC
CASSLASAAKNIQYF
>.|.|TRBV7-9|TRBJ1-6
TGTGCCAGCAACTTAGTTTCACAAAGTAATTCACCCCTCCACTTT
CASNLVSQSNSPLHF
>.|.|TRBV30|TRBJ1-4
TGTGCCCTGGATAGGGGAGGGGAAAAACTGTTTTTT
CALDRGGEKLFF
>many|TRBD2|TRBV18|TRBJ2-3
TGTGCCAGCTCACCACTGGTTGCGGAGCGGGGTAGCACAGATACGCAGTATTTT
CASSPLVAERGSTDTQYF
>.|.|TRBV30|TRBJ1-6
TGTGCCTGGAGTGTACCCACCGGGAGGAGCTCCTATAATTCACCCCTCCACTTT
CAWSVPTGRSSYNSPLHF
>.|.|TRBV19|TRBJ1-6
TGTGCCAGTAGTATCCTCCCGACAGCTGATTCACCCCTCCACTTT
CASSILPTADSPLHF
>.|TRBD1|TRBV12-5|TRBJ2-6
TGTGCTAGTGGTTTGGCCTCCGGGACAGGGCAATCAGGGGCCAACGTCCTGACTTTC
CASGLASGTGQSGANVLTF
>.|.|TRBV6-1|TRBJ2-2
TGTGCCAGCAGTGAATGGACCGGGGAGCTGTTTTTT
CASSEWTGELFF
>.|.|TRBV7-9|TRBJ1-1
TGTGCCAGCAGCTTAGGTCAGTGGCGAGCTTTCTTT
CASSLGQWRAFF
>.|.|TRBV9|TRBJ2-3
TGTGCCAGCAGCGCCCAGGGGACAGATACGCAGTATTTT
CASSAQGTDTQYF